This TCR beta chain was recovered during a study of Graves' ophthalmopathy and Graves' hyperthyroidism. Establishment of the diagnosis relied upon clinical symptoms, serum thyroxine, TRAb, thyroid ultrasound and orbital computed tomography. There are a few counts of this clonotype. As yet, its antigen is unknown. Study findings and constraints: Blood shared most expanded thyroid clonotypes above 0.001 frequency.

The authors amplified TCR beta CDR3 regions from RNA transcripts. After a first-round RT-PCR with HTBI primers, a second-round multiplex PCR was run. MiXCR, applied by TCRdb to the multiplex PCR reads, yields one record per CDR3 protein. The sample holds 40,000 to 45,000 distinct CDR3 sequences, roughly half seen once. CDR1 MGHRA and CDR2 YSYEKL come from the germline V gene. The CDR3 is 19 residues long. J lost 0 bases, V lost 4 bases, and 10 bases had no gene match. The chain couples TRBV4-1 to TRBJ2-3, with 13 bases matching TRBD2. Input material: peripheral blood. The sequence came from an adult man with Graves' ophthalmopathy. In nucleotides, the CDR3 is TGCGCCAGCAGCCCCCGGACTAGCGGGGGCGGATATAGCACAGATACGCAGTATTTT. Its protein product is CASSPRTSGGGYSTDTQYF.